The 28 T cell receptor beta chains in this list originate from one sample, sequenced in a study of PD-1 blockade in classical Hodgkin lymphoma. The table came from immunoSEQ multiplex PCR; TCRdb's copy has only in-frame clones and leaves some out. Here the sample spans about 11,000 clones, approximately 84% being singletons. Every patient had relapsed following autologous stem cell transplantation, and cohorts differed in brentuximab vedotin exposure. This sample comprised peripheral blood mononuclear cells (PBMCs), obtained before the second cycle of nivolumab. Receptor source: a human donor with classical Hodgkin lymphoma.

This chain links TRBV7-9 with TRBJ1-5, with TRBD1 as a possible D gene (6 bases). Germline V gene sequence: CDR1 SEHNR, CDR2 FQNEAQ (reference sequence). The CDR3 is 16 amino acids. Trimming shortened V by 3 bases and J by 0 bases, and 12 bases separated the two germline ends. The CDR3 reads CASSFGGPYSNQPQHF. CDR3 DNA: TGTGCCAGCAGCTTTGGGGGCCCCTATAGCAATCAGCCCCAGCATTTT.

The CDR3 DNA reads TGTGCCAGCAGCTTAGACACAGCCCACTATGGCTACACCTTC. This sequence encodes CASSLDTAHYGYTF. This rearrangement joins TRBV7-9 to TRBJ1-2; no firm D call. Trimming took off 1 base at V and 3 bases at J, with 9 bases between the two ends. The CDR3 runs to 14 residues. Per germline, CDR1 SEHNR and CDR2 FQNEAQ (reference sequence).

The CDR3 region is CASSYSGGEFYEQYF. The DNA of the CDR3 is TGTGCCAGCAGTTACTCAGGGGGTGAGTTCTACGAGCAGTACTTC. The chain is built from TRBV6-5 and TRBJ2-7; weak D call: TRBD1 (6 bases). The CDR3 has 15 amino acids. From germline, CDR1 is MNHEY and CDR2 SVGAGI. Trimming shortened V by 0 bases and J by 3 bases, and 12 bases separated the two germline ends.

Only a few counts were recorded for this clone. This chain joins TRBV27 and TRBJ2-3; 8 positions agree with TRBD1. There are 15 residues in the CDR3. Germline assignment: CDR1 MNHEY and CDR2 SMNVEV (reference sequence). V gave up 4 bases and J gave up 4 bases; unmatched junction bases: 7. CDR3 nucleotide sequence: TGTGCCAGCAGTTCTAGGGGGACAGGACCAGATACGCAGTATTTT. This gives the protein CASSSRGTGPDTQYF.

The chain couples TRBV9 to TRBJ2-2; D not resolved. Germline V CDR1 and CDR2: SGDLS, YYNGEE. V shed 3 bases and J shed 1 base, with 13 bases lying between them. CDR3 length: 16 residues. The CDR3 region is CASSGLVFGNTGELFF. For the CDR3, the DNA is TGTGCCAGCAGCGGCCTCGTGTTCGGGAACACCGGGGAGCTGTTTTTT. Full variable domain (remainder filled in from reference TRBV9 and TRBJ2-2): DSGVTQTPKHLITATGQRVTLRCSPRSGDLSVYWYQQSLDQGLQFLIQYYNGEERAKGNILERFSAQQFPDLHSELNLSSLELGDSALYFCASSGLVFGNTGELFFGEGSRLTVL.

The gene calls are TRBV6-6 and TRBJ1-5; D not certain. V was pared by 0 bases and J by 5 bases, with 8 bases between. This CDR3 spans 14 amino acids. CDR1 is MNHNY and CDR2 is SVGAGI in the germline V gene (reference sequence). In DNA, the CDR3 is TGTGCCAGCAGTTACTCAGGCCGATATCAGCCCCAGCATTTT. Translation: CASSYSGRYQPQHF.

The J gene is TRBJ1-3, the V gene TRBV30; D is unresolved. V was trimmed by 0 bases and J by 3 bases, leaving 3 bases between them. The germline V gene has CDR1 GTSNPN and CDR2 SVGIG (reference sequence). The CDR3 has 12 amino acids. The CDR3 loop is CAWSVGGNTIYF. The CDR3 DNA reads TGTGCCTGGAGTGTAGGTGGAAACACCATATATTTT.

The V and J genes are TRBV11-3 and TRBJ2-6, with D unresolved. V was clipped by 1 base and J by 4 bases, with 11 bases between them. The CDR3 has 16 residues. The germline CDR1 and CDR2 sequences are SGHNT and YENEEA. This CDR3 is CASSLGISTGANVLTF. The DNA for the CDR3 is TGTGCCAGCAGCTTAGGAATTTCAACGGGGGCCAACGTCCTGACTTTC.

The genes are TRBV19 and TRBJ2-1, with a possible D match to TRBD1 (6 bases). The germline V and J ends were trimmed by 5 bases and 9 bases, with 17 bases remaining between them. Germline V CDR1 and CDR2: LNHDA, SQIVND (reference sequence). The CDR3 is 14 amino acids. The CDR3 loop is CASSVIFQGTEQFF. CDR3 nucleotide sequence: TGTGCCAGTAGTGTAATTTTCCAGGGGACTGAGCAGTTCTTC.

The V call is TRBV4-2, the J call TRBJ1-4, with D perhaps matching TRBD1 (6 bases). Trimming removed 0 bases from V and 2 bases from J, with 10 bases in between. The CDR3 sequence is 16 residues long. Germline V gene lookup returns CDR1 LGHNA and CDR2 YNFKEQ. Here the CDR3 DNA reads TGTGCCAGCAGCCAAGATTTTACAGGGACTAATGAAAAACTGTTTTTT. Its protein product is CASSQDFTGTNEKLFF.

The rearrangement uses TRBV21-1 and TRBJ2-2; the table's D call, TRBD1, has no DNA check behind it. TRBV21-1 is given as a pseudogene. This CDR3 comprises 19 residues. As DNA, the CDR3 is TGTGCCAGCAGCAAAGCGCCTGACCGGGACAGGAGGAACACCGGGGAGCTGTTTTTT. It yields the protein CASSKAPDRDRRNTGELFF.

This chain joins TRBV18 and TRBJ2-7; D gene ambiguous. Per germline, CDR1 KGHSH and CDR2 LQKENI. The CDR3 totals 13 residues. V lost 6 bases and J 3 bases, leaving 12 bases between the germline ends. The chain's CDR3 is CASSPRMDYEQYF. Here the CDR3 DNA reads TGTGCCAGCTCCCCGAGGATGGACTACGAGCAGTACTTC.

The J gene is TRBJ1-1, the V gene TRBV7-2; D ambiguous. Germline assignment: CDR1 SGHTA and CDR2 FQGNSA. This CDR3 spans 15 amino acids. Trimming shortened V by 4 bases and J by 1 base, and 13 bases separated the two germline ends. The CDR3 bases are TGTGCCAGCAGCTCATATTCCAGCTCGAACACTGAAGCTTTCTTT. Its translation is CASSSYSSSNTEAFF.

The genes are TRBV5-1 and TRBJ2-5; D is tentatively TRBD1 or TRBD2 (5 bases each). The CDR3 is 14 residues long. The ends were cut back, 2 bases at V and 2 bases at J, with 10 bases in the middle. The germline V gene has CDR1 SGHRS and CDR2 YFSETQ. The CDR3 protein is CASSLPGPQETQYF. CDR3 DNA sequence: TGCGCCAGCAGCTTACCGGGACCTCAAGAGACCCAGTACTTC.

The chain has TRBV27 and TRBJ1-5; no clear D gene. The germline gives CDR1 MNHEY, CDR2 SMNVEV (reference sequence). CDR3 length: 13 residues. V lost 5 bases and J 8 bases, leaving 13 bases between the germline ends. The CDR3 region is CASSPYGSKPQHF. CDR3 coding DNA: TGTGCCAGCAGTCCCTACGGGAGTAAGCCCCAGCATTTT.

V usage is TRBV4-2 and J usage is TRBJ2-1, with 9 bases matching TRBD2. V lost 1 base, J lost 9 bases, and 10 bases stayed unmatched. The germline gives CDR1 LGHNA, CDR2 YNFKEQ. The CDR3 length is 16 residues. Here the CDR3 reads CASSQVWREGLGEQFF. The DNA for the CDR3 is TGTGCCAGCAGCCAAGTCTGGCGGGAGGGCCTCGGTGAGCAGTTCTTC.

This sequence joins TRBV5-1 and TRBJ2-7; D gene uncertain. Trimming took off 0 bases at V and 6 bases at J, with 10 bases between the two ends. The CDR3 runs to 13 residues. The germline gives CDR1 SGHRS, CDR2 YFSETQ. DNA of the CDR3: TGCGCCAGCAGCTTGGAAGCGAGCGCCGAGCAGTACTTC. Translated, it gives CASSLEASAEQYF.

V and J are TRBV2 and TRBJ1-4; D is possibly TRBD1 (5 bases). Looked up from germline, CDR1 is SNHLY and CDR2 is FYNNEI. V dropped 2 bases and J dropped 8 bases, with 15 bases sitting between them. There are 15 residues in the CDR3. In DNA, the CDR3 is TGTGCCAGCAGTGAAATACCAGGGCGAGGGGAAAAACTGTTTTTT. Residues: CASSEIPGRGEKLFF.

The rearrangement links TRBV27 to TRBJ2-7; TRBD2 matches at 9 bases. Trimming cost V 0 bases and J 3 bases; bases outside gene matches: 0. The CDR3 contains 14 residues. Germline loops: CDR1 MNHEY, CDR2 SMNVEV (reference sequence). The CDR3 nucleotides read TGTGCCAGCAGTTTATCAGCGGGAGGCTACGAGCAGTACTTC. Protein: CASSLSAGGYEQYF.

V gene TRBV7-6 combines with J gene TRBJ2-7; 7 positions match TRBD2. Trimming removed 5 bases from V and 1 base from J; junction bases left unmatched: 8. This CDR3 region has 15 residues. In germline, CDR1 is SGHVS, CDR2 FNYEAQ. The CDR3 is CASSVGRGSSYEQYF. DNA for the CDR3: TGTGCCAGCAGCGTGGGGCGGGGGTCGTCCTACGAGCAGTACTTC.

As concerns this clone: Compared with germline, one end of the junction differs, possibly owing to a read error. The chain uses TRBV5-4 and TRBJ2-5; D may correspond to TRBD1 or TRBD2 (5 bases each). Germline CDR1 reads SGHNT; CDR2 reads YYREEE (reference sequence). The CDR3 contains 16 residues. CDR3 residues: CASSLPLGERQEIQYF. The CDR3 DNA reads TGTGCCAGCAGCTTGCCGCTGGGGGAGCGGCAAGAGATCCAGTACTTC. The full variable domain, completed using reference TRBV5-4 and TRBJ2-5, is ETGVTQSPTHLIKTRGQQVTLRCSSQSGHNTVSWYQQALGQGPQFIFQYYREEENGRGNFPPRFSGLQFPNYSSELNVNALELDDSALYLCASSLPLGERQEIQYFGPGTRLLVL.

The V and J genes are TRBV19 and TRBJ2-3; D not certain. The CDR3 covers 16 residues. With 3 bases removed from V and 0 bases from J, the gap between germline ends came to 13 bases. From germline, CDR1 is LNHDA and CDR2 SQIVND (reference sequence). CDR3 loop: CASSIRGYSSTDTQYF. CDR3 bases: TGTGCCAGTAGTATTCGAGGCTACTCTAGCACAGATACGCAGTATTTT.

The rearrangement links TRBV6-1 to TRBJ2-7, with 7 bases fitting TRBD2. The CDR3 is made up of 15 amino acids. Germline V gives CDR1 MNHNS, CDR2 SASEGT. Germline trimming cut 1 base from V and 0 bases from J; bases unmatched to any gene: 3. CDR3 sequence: CASSEEGGSSYEQYF. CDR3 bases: TGTGCCAGCAGTGAAGAAGGCGGGAGCTCCTACGAGCAGTACTTC.

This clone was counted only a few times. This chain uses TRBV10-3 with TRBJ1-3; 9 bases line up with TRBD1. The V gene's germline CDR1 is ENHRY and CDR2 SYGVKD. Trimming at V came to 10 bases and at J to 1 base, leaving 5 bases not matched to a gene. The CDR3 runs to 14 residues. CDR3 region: CATGQGHSGNTIYF. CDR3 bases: TGTGCCACGGGACAGGGCCATTCTGGAAACACCATATATTTT.

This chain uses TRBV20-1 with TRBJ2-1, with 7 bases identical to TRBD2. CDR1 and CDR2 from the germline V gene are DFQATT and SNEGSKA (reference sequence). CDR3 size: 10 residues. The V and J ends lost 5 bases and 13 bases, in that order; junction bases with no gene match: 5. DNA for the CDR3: TGCAGTGCTCCCGGGGGACTACAGTTCTTC. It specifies CSAPGGLQFF.

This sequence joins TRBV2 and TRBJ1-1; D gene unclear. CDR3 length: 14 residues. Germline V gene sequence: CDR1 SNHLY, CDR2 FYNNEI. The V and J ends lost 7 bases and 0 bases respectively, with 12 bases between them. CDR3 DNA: TGTGCCAGCACTGCAGGACGGATGAACACTGAAGCTTTCTTT. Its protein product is CASTAGRMNTEAFF.

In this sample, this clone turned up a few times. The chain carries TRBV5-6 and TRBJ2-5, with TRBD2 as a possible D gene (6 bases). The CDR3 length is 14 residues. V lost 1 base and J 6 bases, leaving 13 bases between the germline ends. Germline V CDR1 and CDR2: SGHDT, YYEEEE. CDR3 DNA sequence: TGTGCCAGCAGCTTGTCTGCGGGAAGGAAGACCCAGTACTTC. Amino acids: CASSLSAGRKTQYF. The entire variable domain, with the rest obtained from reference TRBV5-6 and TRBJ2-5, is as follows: DAGVTQSPTHLIKTRGQQVTLRCSPKSGHDTVSWYQQALGQGPQFIFQYYEEEERQRGNFPDRFSGHQFPNYSSELNVNALLLGDSALYLCASSLSAGRKTQYFGPGTRLLVL.

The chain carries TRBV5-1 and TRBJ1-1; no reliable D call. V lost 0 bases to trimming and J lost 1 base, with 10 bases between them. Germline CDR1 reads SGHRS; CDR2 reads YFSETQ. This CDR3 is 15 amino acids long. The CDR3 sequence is CASSLAPFGNTEAFF. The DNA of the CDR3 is TGCGCCAGCAGCTTGGCCCCCTTTGGGAACACTGAAGCTTTCTTT. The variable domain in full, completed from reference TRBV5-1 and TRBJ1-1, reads KAGVTQTPRYLIKTRGQQVTLSCSPISGHRSVSWYQQTPGQGLQFLFEYFSETQRNKGNFPGRFSGRQFSNSRSEMNVSTLELGDSALYLCASSLAPFGNTEAFFGQGTRLTVV.